The next 4 T cell receptor beta chains were all read from a single sample in a study of shared clonotypes between healthy human individuals. Measured with immunoSEQ multiplex PCR; TCRdb has only the in-frame clones, and not every one. Of more than 550,000 clones detected, approximately 72% appear once; the ten largest clones hold approximately 2%. Material for sequencing was memory CD4+ T cells sorted from blood. The subset: CD45RA-negative fraction. These receptors all come from a woman in her thirties in good health.

A remark on this clone: Distinct nucleotide sequences in the sample also encode this CDR3. This chain links TRBV28 with TRBJ1-3; 7 positions agree with TRBD1. Germline V gene lookup returns CDR1 MDHEN and CDR2 SYDVKM. The V gene end was trimmed by 5 bases and the J gene end by 0 bases; junction bases not matched to a gene: 1. This CDR3 is built from 14 residues. Written as DNA, the CDR3 is TGTGCCAGCAGTCGACAGGGCTCTGGAAACACCATATATTTT. Amino acid sequence: CASSRQGSGNTIYF. Filled out from reference TRBV28 and TRBJ1-3, the complete variable domain reads DVKVTQSSRYLVKRTGEKVFLECVQDMDHENMFWYRQDPGLGLRLIYFSYDVKMKEKGDIPEGYSVSREKKERFSLILESASTNQTSMYLCASSRQGSGNTIYFGEGSWLTVV.

The genes are TRBV7-8 and TRBJ2-5, with a weak D call TRBD1 (5 bases). Germline CDR1 SGHVS, CDR2 FQNEAQ. Deletions cut 0 bases from V and 5 bases from J, with 10 bases between. The CDR3 consists of 14 residues. The CDR3 coding sequence is TGTGCCAGCAGCTTAGCCAGGGTCGGCGAGACCCAGTACTTC. This gives the protein CASSLARVGETQYF.

The table lists this clone with a few counts. The chain recombines TRBV14 with TRBJ2-7, with TRBD2 matching over 12 bases. Germline V gene sequence: CDR1 SGHDN, CDR2 FVKESK. Germline trimming cut 1 base from V and 3 bases from J; bases unmatched to any gene: 1. The CDR3 loop spans 15 amino acids. CDR3: CASSQGLAGDYEQYF. The DNA for the CDR3 is TGTGCCAGCAGCCAAGGACTAGCGGGAGACTACGAGCAGTACTTC.

This chain connects TRBV4-1 to TRBJ2-1; D uncertain. Trimming left V 4 bases short and J 8 bases short, with 18 bases between. The length of the CDR3 is 15 residues. CDR1 is MGHRA, CDR2 YSYEKL, per germline. CDR3 residues: CASSLLGKLIHEQFF. The CDR3, as DNA: TGCGCCAGCAGCCTCCTGGGCAAACTAATCCATGAGCAGTTCTTC.